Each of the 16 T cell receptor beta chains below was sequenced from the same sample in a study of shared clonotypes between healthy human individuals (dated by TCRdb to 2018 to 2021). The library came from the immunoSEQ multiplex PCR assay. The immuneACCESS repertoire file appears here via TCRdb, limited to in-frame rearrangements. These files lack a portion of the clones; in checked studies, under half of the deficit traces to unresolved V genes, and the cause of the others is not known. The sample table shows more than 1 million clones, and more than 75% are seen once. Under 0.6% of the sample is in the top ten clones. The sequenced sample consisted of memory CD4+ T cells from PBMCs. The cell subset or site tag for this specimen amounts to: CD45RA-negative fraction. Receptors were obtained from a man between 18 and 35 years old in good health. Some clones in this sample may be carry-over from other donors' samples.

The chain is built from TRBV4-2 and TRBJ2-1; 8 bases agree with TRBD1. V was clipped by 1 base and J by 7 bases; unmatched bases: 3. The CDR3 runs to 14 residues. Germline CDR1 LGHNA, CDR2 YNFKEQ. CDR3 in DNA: TGTGCCAGCAGCCAAGGGACAGGGCGAAATGAGCAGTTCTTC. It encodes CASSQGTGRNEQFF.

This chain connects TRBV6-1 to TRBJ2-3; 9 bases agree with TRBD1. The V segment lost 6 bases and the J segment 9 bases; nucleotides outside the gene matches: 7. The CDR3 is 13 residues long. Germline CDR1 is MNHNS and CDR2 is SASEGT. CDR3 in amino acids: CASSGRTGDTQYF. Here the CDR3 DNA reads TGTGCCAGCAGCGGCCGGACAGGGGACACGCAGTATTTT.

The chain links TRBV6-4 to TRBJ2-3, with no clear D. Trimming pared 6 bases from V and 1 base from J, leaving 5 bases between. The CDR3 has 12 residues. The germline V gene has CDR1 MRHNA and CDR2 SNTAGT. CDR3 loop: CASRVGTDTQYF. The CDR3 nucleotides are TGTGCCAGCAGGGTGGGCACAGATACGCAGTATTTT.

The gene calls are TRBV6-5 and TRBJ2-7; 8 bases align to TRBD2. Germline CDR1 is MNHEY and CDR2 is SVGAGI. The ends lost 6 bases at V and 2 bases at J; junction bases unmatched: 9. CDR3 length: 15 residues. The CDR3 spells CASSPPGAGAYEQYF. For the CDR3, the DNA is TGTGCCAGCAGCCCCCCCGGAGCGGGAGCCTACGAGCAGTACTTC.

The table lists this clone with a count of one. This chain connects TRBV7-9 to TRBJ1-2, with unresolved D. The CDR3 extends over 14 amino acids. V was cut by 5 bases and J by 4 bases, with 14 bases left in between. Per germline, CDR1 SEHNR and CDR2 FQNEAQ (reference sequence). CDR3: CASSLGQVIYGYTF. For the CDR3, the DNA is TGTGCCAGCAGCCTCGGGCAGGTCATCTATGGCTACACCTTC.

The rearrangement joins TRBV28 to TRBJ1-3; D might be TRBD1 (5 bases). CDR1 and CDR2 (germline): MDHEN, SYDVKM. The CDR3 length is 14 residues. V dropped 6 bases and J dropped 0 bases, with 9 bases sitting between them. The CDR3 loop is CASSTDSSGNTIYF. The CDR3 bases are TGTGCCAGCAGCACCGACAGCTCTGGAAACACCATATATTTT.

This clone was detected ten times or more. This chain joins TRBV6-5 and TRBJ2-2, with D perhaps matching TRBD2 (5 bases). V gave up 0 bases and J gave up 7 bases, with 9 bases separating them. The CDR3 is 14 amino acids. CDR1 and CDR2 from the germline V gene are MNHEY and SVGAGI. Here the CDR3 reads CASSYSREYGELFF. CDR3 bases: TGTGCCAGCAGTTACTCGAGGGAGTACGGGGAGCTGTTTTTT.

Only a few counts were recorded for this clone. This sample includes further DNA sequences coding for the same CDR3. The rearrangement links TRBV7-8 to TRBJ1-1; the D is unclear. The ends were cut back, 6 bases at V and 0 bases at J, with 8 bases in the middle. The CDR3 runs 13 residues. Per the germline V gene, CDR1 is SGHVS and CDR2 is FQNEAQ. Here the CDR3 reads CASSLTMNTEAFF. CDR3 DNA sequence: TGTGCCAGCAGTTTAACCATGAACACTGAAGCTTTCTTT.

CDR3 DNA: TGCGCCAGCAGCGACACCGGGACAGGGGCCTACGAGCAGTACTTC. This codes for CASSDTGTGAYEQYF. The chain couples TRBV5-1 to TRBJ2-7; 10 nucleotides agree with TRBD1. V dropped 4 bases and J dropped 2; count of bases not matched to a gene: 6. The CDR3 covers 15 residues. Germline lookup yields CDR1 SGHRS and CDR2 YFSETQ.

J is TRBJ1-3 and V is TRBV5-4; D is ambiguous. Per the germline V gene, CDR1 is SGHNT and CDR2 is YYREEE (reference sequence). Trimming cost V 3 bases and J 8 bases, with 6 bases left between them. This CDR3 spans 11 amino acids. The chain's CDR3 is CASSYADTIYF. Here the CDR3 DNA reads TGTGCCAGCAGCTATGCGGACACCATATATTTT.

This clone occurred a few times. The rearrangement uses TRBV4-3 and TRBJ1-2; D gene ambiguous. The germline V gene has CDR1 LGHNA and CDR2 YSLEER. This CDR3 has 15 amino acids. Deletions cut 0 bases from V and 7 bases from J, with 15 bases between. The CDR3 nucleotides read TGCGCCAGCAGCCAAGATACCGGGGATAGGAGTGGCTACACCTTC. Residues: CASSQDTGDRSGYTF.

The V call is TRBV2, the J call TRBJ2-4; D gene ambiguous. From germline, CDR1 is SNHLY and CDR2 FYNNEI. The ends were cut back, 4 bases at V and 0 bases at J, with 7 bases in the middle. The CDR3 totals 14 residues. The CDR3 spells CASSGSLAKNIQYF. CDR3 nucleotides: TGTGCCAGCAGTGGCTCCCTAGCCAAAAACATTCAGTACTTC.

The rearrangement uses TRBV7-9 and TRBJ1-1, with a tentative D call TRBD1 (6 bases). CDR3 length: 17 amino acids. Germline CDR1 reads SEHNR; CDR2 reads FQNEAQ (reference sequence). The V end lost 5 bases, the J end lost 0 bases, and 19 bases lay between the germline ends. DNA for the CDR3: TGTGCCAGCAGCCTACGCGTGGACAGCCTCCTGAACACTGAAGCTTTCTTT. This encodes CASSLRVDSLLNTEAFF.

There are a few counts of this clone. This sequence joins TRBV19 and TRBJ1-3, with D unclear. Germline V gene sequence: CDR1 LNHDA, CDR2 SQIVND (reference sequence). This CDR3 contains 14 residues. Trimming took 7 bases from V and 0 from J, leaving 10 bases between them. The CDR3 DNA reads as TGTGCCAGTAAGAGTCACTACTCTGGAAACACCATATATTTT. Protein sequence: CASKSHYSGNTIYF.

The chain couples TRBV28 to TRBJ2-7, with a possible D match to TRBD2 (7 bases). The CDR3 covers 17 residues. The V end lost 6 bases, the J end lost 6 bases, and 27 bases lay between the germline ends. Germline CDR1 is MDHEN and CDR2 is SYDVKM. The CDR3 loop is CASSPLGGAGFGREQYF. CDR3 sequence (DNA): TGTGCCAGCAGCCCCCTGGGGGGGGCAGGGTTTGGACGCGAGCAGTACTTC.

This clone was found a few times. The CDR3 DNA reads TGTGCCAGCAGCTCCGGGACAGGGTATGAAAAACTGTTTTTT. Translation gives CASSSGTGYEKLFF. The chain joins TRBV7-8 to TRBJ1-4; 9 bases align to TRBD1. CDR1 and CDR2 from the germline V gene are SGHVS and FQNEAQ. The CDR3 totals 14 residues. V gave up 4 bases and J gave up 6 bases; unmatched junction bases: 3.